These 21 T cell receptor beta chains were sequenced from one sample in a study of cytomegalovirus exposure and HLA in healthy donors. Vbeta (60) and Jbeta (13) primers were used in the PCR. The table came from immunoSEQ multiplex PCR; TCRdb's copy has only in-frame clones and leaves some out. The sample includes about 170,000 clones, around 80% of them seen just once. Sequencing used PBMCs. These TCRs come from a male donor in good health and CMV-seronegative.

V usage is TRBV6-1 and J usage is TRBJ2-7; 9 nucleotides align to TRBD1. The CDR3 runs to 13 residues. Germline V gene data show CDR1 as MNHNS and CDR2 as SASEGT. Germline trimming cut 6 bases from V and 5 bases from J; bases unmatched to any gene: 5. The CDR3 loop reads CASRRQGENEQYF. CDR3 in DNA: TGTGCCAGCAGACGACAGGGGGAAAACGAGCAGTACTTC.

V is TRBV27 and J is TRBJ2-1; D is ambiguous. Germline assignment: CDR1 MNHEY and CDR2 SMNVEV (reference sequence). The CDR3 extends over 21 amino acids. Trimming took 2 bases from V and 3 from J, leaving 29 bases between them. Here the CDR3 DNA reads TGTGCCAGCAGTTTAGGGCTACGGTCATTGTTGCCCCATACCCTCTACAATGAGCAGTTCTTC. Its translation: CASSLGLRSLLPHTLYNEQFF.

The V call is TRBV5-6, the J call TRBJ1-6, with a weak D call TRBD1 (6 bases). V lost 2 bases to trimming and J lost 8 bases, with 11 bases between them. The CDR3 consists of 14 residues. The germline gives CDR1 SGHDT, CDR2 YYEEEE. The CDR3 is CASSFLTGHSPLHF. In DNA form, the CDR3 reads TGTGCCAGCAGCTTCCTGACAGGTCATTCACCCCTCCACTTT.

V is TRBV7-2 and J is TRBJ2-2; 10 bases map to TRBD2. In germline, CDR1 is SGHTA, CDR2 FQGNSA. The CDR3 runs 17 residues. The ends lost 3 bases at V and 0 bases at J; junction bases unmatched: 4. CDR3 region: CASSFFSGGPNTGELFF. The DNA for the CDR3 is TGTGCCAGCAGCTTTTTTAGCGGGGGGCCGAACACCGGGGAGCTGTTTTTT.

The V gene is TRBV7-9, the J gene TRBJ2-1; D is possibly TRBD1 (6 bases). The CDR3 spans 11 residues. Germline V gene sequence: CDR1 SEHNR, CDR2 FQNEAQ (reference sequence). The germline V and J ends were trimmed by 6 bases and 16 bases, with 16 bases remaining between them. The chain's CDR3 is CASSSQGFPFF. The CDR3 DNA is TGTGCCAGCAGTTCCCAGGGGTTTCCATTCTTC.

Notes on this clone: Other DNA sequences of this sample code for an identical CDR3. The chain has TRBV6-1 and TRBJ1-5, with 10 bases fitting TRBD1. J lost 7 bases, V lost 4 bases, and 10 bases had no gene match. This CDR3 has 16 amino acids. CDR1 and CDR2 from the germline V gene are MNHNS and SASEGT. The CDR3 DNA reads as TGTGCCAGCAGTGGAGGGACAGGGGAGGGAAGACAGCCCCAGCATTTT. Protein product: CASSGGTGEGRQPQHF.

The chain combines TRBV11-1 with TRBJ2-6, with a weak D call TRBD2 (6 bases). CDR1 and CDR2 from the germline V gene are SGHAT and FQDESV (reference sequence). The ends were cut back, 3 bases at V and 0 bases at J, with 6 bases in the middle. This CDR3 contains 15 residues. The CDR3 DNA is TGTGCCAGCAGCTTGGGGGGCTCTGGGGCCAACGTCCTGACTTTC. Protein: CASSLGGSGANVLTF. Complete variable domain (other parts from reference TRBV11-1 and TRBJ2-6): EAEVAQSPRYKITEKSQAVAFWCDPISGHATLYWYRQILGQGPELLVQFQDESVVDDSQLPKDRFSAERLKGVDSTLKIQPAELGDSAMYLCASSLGGSGANVLTFGAGSRLTVL.

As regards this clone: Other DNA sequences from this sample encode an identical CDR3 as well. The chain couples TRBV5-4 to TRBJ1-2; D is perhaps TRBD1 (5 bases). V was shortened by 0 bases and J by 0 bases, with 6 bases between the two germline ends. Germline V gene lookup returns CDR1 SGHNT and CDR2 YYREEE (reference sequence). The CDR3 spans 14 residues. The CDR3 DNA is TGTGCCAGCAGCTTGGGGGGCACTAACTATGGCTACACCTTC. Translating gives CASSLGGTNYGYTF. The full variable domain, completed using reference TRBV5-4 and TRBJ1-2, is ETGVTQSPTHLIKTRGQQVTLRCSSQSGHNTVSWYQQALGQGPQFIFQYYREEENGRGNFPPRFSGLQFPNYSSELNVNALELDDSALYLCASSLGGTNYGYTFGSGTRLTVV.

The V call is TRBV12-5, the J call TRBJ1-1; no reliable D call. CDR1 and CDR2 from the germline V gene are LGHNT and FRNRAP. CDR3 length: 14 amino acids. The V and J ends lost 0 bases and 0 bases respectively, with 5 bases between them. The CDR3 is CASGLVPVNTEAFF. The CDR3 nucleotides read TGTGCTAGTGGTTTGGTACCAGTGAACACTGAAGCTTTCTTT.

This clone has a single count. CDR3 residues: CASSSGLLTGELFF. The CDR3 DNA follows: TGTGCCAGCAGCTCGGGACTACTCACCGGGGAGCTGTTTTTT. The V call is TRBV5-5, the J call TRBJ2-2; TRBD2 aligns across 7 bases. CDR3 length: 14 amino acids. V was pared by 3 bases and J by 4 bases, with 3 bases of the junction left unmatched. The germline V gene encodes CDR1 SGHKS and CDR2 YYEKEE (reference sequence).

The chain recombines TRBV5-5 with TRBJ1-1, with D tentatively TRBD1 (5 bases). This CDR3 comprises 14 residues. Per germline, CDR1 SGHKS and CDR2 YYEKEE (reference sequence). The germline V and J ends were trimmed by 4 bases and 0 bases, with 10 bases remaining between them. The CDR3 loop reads CASSTRVVNTEAFF. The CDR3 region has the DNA TGTGCCAGCAGCACCAGGGTAGTGAACACTGAAGCTTTCTTT.

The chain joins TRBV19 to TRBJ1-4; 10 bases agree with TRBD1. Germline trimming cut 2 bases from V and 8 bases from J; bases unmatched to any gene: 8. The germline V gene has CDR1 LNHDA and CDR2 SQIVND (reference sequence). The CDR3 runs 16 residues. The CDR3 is CASSIPRGTGVEKLFF. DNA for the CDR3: TGTGCCAGTAGTATACCCCGCGGGACAGGGGTGGAAAAACTGTTTTTT.

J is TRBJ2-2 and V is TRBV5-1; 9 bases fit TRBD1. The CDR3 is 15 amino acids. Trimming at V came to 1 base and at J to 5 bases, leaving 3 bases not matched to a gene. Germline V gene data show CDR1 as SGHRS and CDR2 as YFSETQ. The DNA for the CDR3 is TGCGCCAGCAGCTTGACTGACAGGGGGACCGGGGAGCTGTTTTTT. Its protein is CASSLTDRGTGELFF.

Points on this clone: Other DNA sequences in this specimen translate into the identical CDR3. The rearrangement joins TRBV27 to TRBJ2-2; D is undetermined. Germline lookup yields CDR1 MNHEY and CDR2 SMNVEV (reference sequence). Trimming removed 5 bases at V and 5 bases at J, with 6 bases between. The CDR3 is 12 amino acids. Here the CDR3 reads CASSLITGELFF. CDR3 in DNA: TGTGCCAGCAGTCTTATTACCGGGGAGCTGTTTTTT.

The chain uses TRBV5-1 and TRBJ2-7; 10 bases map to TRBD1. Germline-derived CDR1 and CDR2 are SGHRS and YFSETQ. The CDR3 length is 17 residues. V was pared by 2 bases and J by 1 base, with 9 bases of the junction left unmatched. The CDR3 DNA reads TGCGCCAGCAGCTTACCCGGGACAGGGGTACGTTCCTACGAGCAGTACTTC. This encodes CASSLPGTGVRSYEQYF. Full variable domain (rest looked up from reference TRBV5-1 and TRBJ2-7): KAGVTQTPRYLIKTRGQQVTLSCSPISGHRSVSWYQQTPGQGLQFLFEYFSETQRNKGNFPGRFSGRQFSNSRSEMNVSTLELGDSALYLCASSLPGTGVRSYEQYFGPGTRLTVT.

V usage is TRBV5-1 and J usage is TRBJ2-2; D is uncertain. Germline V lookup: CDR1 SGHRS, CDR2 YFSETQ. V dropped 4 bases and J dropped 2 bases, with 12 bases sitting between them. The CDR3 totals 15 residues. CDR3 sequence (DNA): TGCGCCAGCAGCCGCGAAGCTGTTAACACCGGGGAGCTGTTTTTT. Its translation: CASSREAVNTGELFF.

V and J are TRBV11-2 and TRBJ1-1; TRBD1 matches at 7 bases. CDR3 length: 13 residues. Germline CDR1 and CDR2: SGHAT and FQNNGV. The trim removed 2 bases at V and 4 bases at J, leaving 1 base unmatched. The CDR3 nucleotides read TGTGCCAGCAGCTTAAACAGGGGCACTGAAGCTTTCTTT. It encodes CASSLNRGTEAFF.

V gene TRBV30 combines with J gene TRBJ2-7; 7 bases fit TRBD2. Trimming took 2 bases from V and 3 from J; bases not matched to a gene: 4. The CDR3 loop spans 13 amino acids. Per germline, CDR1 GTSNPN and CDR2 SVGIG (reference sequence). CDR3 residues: CAWSRGGDYEQYF. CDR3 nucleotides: TGTGCCTGGAGTCGCGGGGGTGACTACGAGCAGTACTTC.

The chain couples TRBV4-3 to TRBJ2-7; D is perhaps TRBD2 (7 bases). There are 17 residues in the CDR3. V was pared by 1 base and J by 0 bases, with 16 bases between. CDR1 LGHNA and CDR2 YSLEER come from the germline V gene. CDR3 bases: TGCGCCAGCAGCCAAGTTGCCTTGGGGGGGCTCTCCTACGAGCAGTACTTC. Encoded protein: CASSQVALGGLSYEQYF.

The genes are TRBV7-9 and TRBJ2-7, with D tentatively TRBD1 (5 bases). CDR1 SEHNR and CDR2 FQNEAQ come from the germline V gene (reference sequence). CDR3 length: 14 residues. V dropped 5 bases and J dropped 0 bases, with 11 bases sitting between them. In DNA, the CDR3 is TGTGCCAGCAGCCCTAGACAGAGCTCCTACGAGCAGTACTTC. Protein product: CASSPRQSSYEQYF.

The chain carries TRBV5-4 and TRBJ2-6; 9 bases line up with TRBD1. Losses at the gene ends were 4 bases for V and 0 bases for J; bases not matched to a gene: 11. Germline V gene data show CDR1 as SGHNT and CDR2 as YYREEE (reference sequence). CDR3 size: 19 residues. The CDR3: CASSRGQGAVASGANVLTF. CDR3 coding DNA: TGTGCCAGCAGCCGGGGACAGGGTGCAGTAGCCTCTGGGGCCAACGTCCTGACTTTC.